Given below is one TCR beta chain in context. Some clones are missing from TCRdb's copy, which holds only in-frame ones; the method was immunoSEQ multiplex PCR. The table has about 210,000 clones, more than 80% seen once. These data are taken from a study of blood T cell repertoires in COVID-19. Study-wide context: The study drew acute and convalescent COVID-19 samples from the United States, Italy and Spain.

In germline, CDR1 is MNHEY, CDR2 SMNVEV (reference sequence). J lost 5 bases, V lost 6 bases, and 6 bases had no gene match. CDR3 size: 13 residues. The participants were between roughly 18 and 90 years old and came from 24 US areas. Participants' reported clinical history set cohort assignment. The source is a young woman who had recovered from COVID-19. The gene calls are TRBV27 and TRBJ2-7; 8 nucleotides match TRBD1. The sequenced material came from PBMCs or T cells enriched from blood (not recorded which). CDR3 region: CASSPSDRDEQYF. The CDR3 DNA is TGTGCCAGCAGCCCGTCGGACAGGGACGAGCAGTACTTC.